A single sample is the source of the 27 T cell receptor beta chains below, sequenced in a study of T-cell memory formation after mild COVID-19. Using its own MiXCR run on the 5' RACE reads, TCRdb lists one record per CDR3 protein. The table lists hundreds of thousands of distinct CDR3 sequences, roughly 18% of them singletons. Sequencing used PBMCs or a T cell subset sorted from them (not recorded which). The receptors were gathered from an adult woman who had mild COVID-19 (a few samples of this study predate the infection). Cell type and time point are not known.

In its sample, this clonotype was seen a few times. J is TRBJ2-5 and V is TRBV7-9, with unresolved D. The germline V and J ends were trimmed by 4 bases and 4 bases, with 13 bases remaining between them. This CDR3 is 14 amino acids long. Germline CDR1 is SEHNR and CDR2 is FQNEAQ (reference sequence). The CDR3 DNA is TGTGCCAGCAGCTCCGTGGTGATAAGAGAGACCCAGTACTTC. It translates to CASSSVVIRETQYF.

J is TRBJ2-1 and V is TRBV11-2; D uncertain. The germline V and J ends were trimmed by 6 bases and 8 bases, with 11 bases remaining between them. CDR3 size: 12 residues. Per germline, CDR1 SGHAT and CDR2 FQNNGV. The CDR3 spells CASRLSSDEQFF. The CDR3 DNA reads TGTGCCAGCAGGCTTAGCAGTGATGAGCAGTTCTTC.

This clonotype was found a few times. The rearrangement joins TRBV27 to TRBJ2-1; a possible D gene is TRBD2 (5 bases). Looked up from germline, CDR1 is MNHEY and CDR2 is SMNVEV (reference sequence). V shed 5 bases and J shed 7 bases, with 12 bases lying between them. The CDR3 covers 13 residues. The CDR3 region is CASSRTLANEQFF. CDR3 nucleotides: TGTGCCAGCAGTCGTACCTTAGCGAATGAGCAGTTCTTC.

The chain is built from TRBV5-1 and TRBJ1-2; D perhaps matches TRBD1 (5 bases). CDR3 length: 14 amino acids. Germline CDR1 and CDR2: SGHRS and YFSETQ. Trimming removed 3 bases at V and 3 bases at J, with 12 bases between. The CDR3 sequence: CASSSAGTDYGYTF. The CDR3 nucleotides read TGCGCCAGCAGCTCCGCAGGGACCGACTATGGCTACACCTTC.

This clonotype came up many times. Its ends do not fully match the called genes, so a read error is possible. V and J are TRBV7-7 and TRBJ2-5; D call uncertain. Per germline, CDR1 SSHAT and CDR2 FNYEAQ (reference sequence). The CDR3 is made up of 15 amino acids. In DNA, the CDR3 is TGTGCTAGCAGCTCTTTCGGCCGTGATTCGGAGACCCAGTACTTC. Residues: CASSSFGRDSETQYF.

CDR3 sequence reads: CASSGRGLQETQYF. The CDR3 DNA reads TGTGCCAGCAGTGGGAGGGGACTTCAAGAGACCCAGTACTTC. V gene TRBV2 combines with J gene TRBJ2-5; tentative D call: TRBD2 (6 bases). The CDR3 contains 14 residues. V was trimmed by 4 bases and J by 2 bases, leaving 11 bases between them. Germline assignment: CDR1 SNHLY and CDR2 FYNNEI.

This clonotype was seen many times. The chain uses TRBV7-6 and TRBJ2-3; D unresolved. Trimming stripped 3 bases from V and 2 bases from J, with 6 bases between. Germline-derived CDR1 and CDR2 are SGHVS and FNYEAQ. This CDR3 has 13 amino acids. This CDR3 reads CASSLESTDTQYF. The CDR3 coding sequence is TGTGCCAGCAGCTTGGAGTCCACAGATACGCAGTATTTT.

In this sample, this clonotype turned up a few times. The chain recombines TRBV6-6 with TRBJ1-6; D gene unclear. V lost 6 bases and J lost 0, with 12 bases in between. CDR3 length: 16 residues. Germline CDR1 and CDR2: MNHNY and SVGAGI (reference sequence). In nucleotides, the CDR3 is TGTGCCAGCAGGACGACGGATAGCTCCTATAATTCACCCCTCCACTTT. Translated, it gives CASRTTDSSYNSPLHF.

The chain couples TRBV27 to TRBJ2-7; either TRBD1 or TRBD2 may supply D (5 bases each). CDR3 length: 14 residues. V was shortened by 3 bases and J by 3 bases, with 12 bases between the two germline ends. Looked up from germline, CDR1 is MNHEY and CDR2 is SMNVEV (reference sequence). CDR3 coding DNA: TGTGCCAGCAGTTTTTCCGGGACCTACTACGAGCAGTACTTC. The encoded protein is CASSFSGTYYEQYF.

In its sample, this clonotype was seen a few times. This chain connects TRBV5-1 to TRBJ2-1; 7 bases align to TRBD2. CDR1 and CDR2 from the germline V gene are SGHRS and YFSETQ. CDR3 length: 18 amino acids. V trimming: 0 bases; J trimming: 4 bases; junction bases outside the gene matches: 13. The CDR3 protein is CASSLAFIAGVGYNEQFF. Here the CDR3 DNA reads TGCGCCAGCAGCTTGGCATTTATTGCGGGAGTGGGATACAATGAGCAGTTCTTC.

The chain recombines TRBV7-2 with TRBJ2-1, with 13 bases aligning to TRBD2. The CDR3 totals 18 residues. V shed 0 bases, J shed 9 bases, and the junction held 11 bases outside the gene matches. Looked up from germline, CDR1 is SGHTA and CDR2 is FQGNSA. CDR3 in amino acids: CASSLAGTSGMANGEQFF. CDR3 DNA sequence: TGTGCCAGCAGCTTAGCGGGGACTAGCGGGATGGCAAATGGTGAGCAGTTCTTC.

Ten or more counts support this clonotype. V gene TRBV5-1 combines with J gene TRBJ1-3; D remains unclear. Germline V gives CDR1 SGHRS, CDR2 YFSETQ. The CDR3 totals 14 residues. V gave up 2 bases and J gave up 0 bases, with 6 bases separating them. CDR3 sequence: CASSLSNSGNTIYF. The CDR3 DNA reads TGCGCCAGCAGCTTATCGAACTCTGGAAACACCATATATTTT.

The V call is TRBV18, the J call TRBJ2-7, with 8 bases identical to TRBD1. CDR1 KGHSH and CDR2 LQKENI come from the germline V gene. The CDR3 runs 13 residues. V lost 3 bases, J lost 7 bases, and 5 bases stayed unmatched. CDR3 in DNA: TGTGCCAGCTCACCGGACAGGGATAGGGAGCAGTACTTC. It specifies CASSPDRDREQYF. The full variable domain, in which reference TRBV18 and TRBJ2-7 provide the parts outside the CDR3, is NAGVMQNPRHLVRRRGQEARLRCSPMKGHSHVYWYRQLPEEGLKFMVYLQKENIIDESGMPKERFSAEFPKEGPSILRIQQVVRGDSAAYFCASSPDRDREQYFGPGTRLTVT.

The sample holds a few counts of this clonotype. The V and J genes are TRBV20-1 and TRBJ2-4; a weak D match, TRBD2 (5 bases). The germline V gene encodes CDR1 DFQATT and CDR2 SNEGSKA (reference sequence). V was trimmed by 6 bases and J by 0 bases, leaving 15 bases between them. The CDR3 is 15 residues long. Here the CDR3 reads CSAPEAELAKNIQYF. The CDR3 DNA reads TGCAGTGCCCCGGAGGCGGAACTAGCCAAAAACATTCAGTACTTC.

CDR3 bases: TGTGCCAGCAGTTTATCTTCCTACTCTGGAAACACCATATATTTT. It translates to CASSLSSYSGNTIYF. The rearrangement links TRBV27 to TRBJ1-3; no firm D call. The length of the CDR3 is 15 residues. Germline loops: CDR1 MNHEY, CDR2 SMNVEV (reference sequence). V lost 0 bases, J lost 0 bases, and 6 bases lay in between.

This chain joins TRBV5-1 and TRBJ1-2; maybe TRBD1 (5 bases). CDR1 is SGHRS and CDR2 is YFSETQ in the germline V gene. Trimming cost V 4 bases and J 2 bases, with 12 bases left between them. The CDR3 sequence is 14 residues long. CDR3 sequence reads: CASSVREFNYGYTF. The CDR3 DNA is TGCGCCAGCAGCGTCAGGGAGTTCAACTATGGCTACACCTTC.

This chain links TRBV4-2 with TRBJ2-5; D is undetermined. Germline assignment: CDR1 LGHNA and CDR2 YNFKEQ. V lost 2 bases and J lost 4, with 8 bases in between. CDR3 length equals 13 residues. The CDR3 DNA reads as TGTGCCAGCAGCCAAATTAGAGGAGAGACCCAGTACTTC. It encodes CASSQIRGETQYF.

The CDR3 region is CASSEEGTEYNEQFF. The CDR3 coding sequence is TGTGCCAGCAGTGAAGAAGGGACTGAATACAATGAGCAGTTCTTC. This chain uses TRBV2 with TRBJ2-1; D is possibly TRBD2 (6 bases). Germline CDR1 SNHLY, CDR2 FYNNEI. V was cut by 1 base and J by 4 bases, with 11 bases left in between. The CDR3 sequence is 15 residues long.

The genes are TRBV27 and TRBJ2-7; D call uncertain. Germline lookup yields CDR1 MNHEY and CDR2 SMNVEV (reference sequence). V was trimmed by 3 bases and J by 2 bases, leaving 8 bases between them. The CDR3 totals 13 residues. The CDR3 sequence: CASSFGPPYEQYF. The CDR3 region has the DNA TGTGCCAGCAGTTTCGGGCCGCCCTACGAGCAGTACTTC.

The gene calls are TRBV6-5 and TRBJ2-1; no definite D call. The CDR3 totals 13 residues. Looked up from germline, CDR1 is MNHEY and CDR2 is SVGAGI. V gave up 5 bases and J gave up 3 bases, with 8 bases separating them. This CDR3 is CASSPLVYNEQFF. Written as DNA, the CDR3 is TGTGCCAGCAGTCCCCTAGTCTACAATGAGCAGTTCTTC.

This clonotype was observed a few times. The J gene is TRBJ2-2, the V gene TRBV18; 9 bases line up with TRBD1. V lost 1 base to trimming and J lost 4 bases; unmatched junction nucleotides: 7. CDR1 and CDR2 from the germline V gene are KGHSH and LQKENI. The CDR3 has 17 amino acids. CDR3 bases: TGTGCCAGCTCACCACAAGGGACAGGGAACCCCACCGGGGAGCTGTTTTTT. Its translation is CASSPQGTGNPTGELFF.

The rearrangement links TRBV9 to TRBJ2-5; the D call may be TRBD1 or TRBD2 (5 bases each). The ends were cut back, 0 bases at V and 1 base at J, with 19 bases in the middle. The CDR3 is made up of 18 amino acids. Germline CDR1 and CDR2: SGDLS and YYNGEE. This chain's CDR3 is CASSVAPIGSGTQETQYF. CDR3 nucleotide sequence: TGTGCCAGCAGCGTAGCCCCCATCGGTTCAGGGACCCAAGAGACCCAGTACTTC.

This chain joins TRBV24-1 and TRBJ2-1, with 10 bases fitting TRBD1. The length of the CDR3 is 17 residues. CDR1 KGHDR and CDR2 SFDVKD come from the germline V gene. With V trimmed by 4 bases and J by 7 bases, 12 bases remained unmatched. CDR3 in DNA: TGTGCCACCAGTGACCCCTCCGGGACAGGGGTAGTTAATGAGCAGTTCTTC. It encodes CATSDPSGTGVVNEQFF.

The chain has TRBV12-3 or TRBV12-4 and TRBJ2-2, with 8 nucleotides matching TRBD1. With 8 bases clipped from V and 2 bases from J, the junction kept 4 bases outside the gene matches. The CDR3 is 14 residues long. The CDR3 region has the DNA TGTGCCAGCCGGGACAGGCTAAACACCGGGGAGCTGTTTTTT. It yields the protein CASRDRLNTGELFF.

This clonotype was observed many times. The CDR3 region has the DNA TGTGCCAGCAGCTTAACAGGGTATCCCCAGCATTTT. Its protein product is CASSLTGYPQHF. The chain recombines TRBV7-9 with TRBJ1-5; maybe TRBD1 (6 bases). Germline V lookup: CDR1 SEHNR, CDR2 FQNEAQ (reference sequence). Trimming removed 2 bases from V and 10 bases from J, with 9 bases in between. CDR3 size: 12 residues.

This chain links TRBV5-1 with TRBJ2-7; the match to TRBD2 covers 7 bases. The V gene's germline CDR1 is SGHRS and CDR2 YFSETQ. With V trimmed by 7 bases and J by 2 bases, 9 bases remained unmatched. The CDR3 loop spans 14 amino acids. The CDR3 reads CASGLASGAYEQYF. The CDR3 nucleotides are TGCGCCAGCGGTCTGGCTAGCGGTGCCTACGAGCAGTACTTC.

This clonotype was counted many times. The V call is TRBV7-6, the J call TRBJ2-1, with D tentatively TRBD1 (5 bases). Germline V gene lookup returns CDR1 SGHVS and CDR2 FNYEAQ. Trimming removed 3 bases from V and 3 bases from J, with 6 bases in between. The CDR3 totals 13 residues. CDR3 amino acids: CASSFQGYNEQFF. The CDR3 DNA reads TGTGCCAGCAGCTTCCAGGGCTACAATGAGCAGTTCTTC.